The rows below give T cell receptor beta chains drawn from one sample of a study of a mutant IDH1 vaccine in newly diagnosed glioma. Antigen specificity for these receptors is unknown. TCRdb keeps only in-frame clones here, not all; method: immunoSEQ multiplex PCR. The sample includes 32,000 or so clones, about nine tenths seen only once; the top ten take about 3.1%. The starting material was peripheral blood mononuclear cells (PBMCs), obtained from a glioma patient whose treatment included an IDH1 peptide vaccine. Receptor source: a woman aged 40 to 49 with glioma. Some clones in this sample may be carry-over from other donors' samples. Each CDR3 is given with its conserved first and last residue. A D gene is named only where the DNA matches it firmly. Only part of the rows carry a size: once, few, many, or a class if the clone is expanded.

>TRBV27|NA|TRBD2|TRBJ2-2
CASSLVLASTGELFF
TGTGCCAGCAGTTTAGTACTAGCGAGCACCGGGGAGCTGTTTTTT
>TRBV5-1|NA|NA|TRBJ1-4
CASSLSGRREAKLFF
TGCGCCAGCAGCTTAAGCGGGCGGCGGGAGGCAAAACTGTTTTTT
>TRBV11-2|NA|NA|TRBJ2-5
CASSLAFTETQYF
TGTGCCAGCAGCTTAGCCTTTACAGAGACCCAGTACTTC
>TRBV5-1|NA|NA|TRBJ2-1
CASSLVAETYNEQFF
TGCGCCAGCAGCTTGGTAGCGGAGACCTACAATGAGCAGTTCTTC
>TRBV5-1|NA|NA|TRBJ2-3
CASSFEGGRTDTQYF
TGCGCCAGCAGCTTCGAGGGGGGGCGCACAGATACGCAGTATTTT
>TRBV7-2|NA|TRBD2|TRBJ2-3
CACSPTGLAVIDTQYF
TGTGCCTGCTCGCCCACGGGACTAGCGGTCATAGATACGCAGTATTTT
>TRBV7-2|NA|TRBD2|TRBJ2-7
CASSSLGTSLYEQYF
TGTGCCAGCAGCTCTTTGGGGACTAGTCTTTACGAGCAGTACTTC
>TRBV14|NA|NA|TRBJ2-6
CASSHAISGANVLTF
TGTGCCAGCAGCCATGCTATATCTGGGGCCAACGTCCTGACTTTC
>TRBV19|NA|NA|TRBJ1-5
CASSPNWEGSNQPQHF
TGTGCCAGTAGTCCGAATTGGGAGGGGAGTAATCAGCCCCAGCATTTT
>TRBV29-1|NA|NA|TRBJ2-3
CSVERGMQGDTQYF
TGCAGCGTTGAAAGGGGAATGCAGGGAGATACGCAGTATTTT
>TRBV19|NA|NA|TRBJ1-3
CATTGNTIYF
TGTGCCACCACTGGAAACACCATATATTTT
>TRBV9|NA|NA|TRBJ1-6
CASSALPKEGSSPLHF
TGTGCCAGCAGCGCATTACCCAAAGAGGGTAGTTCACCCCTCCACTTT
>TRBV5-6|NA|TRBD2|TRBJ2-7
CASSLGLAGGYEQYF
TGTGCCAGCAGCCTCGGACTAGCGGGAGGTTACGAGCAGTACTTC
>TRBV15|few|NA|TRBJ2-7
CATSLRGTTTYEQYF
TGTGCCACCAGCCTAAGGGGGACAACAACCTACGAGCAGTACTTC
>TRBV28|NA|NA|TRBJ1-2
CASRRGWGMPGYTF
TGTGCCAGCAGACGAGGTTGGGGAATGCCGGGCTACACCTTC
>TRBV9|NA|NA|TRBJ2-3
CASSPGGGGTDTQYF
TGTGCCAGCAGCCCAGGGGGGGGAGGCACAGATACGCAGTATTTT
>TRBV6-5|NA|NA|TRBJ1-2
CASRADRYGYTF
TGTGCCAGCAGAGCCGACAGATATGGCTACACCTTC
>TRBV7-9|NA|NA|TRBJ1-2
CASSFGKAWGYTF
TGTGCCAGCAGCTTCGGGAAGGCGTGGGGCTACACCTTC
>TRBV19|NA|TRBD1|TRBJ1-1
CASSTSTGVNTEAFF
TGTGCCAGTAGTACCTCGACAGGGGTGAACACTGAAGCTTTCTTT
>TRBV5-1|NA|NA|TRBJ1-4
CASGGGSATNEKLFF
TGCGCCAGCGGTGGCGGCTCTGCAACTAATGAAAAACTGTTTTTT